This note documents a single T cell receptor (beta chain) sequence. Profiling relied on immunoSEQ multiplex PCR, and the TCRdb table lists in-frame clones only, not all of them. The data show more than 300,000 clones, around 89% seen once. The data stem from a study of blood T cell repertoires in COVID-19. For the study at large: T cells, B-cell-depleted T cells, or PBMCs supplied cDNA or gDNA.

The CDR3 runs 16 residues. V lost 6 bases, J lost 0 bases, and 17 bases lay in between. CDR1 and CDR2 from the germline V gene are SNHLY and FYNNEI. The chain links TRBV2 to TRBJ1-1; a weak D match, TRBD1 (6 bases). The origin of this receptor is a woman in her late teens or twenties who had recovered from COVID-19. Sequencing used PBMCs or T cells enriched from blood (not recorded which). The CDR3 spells CASRDTPGHLNTEAFF. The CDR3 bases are TGTGCCAGCAGAGATACCCCGGGACACCTGAACACTGAAGCTTTCTTT.